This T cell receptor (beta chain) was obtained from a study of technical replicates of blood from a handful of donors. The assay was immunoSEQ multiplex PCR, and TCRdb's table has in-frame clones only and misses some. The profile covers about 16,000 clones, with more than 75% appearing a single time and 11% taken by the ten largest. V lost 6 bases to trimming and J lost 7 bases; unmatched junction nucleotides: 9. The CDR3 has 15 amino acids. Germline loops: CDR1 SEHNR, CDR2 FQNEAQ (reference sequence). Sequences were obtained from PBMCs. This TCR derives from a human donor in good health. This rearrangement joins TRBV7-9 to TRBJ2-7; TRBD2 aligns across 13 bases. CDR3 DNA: TGTGCCAGCAGTTCAGGACTAGCGGGAGTTGAAGAGCAGTACTTC. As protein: CASSSGLAGVEEQYF.